This paragraph covers one T cell receptor (beta chain) sequence. Its specificity is not known. This record belongs to a study of cytotoxic CD8 clonotypes in ibrutinib-treated CLL. Study results and limitations: The times at which samples were taken varied between sustained-remission and progressing patients. Clonality increased at ibrutinib response, then returned toward baseline at progression. Public clonotypes were uncommon and contracted or stayed stable on treatment.

Sequencing sought depths of 1 in 200,000 to 1 in 1 million T cells. Clones were sequenced by immunoSEQ multiplex PCR, and TCRdb holds only the in-frame ones, with some missing. The data show under 300,000 clones, around three quarters seen once. The receptor's source is a human donor with chronic lymphocytic leukemia. Sample: PBMCs, taken after 24 months of ibrutinib treatment.

The CDR3 DNA is TGTGCCAGCAGCCTACTTAGCGGGAGGTACGAGCAGTACTTC. This sequence encodes CASSLLSGRYEQYF. This sequence joins TRBV5-5 and TRBJ2-7, with 10 positions matching TRBD2. The trim removed 4 bases at V and 4 bases at J, leaving 5 bases unmatched. Germline V CDR1 and CDR2: SGHKS, YYEKEE (reference sequence). The CDR3 has 14 amino acids.